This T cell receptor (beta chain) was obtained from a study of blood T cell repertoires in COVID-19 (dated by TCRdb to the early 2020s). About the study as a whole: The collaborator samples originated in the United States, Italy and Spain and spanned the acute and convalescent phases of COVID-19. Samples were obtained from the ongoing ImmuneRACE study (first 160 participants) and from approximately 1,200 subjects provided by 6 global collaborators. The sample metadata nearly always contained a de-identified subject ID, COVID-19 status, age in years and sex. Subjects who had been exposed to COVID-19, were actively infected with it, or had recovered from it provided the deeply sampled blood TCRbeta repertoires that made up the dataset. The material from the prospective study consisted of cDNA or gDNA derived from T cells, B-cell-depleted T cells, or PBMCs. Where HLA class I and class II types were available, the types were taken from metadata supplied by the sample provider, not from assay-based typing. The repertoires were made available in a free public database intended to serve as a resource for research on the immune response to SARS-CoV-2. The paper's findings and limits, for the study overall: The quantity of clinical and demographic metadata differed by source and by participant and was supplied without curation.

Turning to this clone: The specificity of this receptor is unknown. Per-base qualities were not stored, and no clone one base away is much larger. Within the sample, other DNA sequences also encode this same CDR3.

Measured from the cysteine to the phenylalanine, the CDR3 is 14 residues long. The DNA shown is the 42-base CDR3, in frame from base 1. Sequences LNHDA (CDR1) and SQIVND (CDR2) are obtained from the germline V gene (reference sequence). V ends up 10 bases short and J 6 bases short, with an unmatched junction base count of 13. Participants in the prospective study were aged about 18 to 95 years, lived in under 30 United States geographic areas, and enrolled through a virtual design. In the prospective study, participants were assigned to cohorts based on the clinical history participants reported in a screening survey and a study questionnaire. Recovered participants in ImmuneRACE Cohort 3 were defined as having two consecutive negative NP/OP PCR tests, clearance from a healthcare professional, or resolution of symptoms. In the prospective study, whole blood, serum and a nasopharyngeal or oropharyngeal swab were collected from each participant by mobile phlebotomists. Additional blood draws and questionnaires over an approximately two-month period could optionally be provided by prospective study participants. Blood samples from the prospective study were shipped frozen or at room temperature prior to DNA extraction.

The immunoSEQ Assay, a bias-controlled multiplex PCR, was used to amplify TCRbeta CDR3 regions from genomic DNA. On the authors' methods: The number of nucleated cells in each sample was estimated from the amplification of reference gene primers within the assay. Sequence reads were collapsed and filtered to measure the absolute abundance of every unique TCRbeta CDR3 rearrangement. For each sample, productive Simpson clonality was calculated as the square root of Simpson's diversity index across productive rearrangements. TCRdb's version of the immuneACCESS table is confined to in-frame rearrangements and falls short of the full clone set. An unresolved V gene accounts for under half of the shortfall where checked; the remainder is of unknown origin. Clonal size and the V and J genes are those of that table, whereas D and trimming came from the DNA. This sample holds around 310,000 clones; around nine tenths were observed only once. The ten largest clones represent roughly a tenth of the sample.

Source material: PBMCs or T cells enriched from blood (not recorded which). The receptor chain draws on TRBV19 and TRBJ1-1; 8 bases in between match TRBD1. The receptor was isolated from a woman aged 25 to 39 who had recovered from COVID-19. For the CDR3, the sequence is CATRIDRGRSEAFF. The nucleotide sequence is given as TGTGCCACTCGAATCGACAGGGGTCGGTCTGAAGCTTTCTTT.